The clone carrying this TCR beta chain was picked up a small number of times. Its antigen is currently unknown. Amplified TCR beta CDR3 regions derived from RNA transcripts. HTBI primers were employed in a first-round RT-PCR of the TCR CDR3. From the multiplex PCR reads, TCRdb called clonotypes with MiXCR, one entry per CDR3 protein. This table has approximately 570,000 distinct CDR3 sequences, nearly 20% appearing once. This entry comes from a study of T cells in Graves' hyperthyroidism and ophthalmopathy. Overall study findings and caveats: A 13 V-J model separated ophthalmopathy from stable hyperthyroidism. Most expanded thyroid clonotypes above 0.001 recurred in blood.

CDR3 length: 15 amino acids. Germline V lookup: CDR1 MNHEY, CDR2 SMNVEV (reference sequence). The V gene lost 8 bases and the J gene lost 3 bases, with 17 bases spanning the gap. Sequenced input: blood. This TCR came from a man aged 40-50 years with Graves' ophthalmopathy. The J gene is TRBJ2-1, the V gene TRBV27, with D unclear. The CDR3 loop reads CASSPAPDIYNEQFF. The CDR3 DNA sequence: TGTGCCAGCTCCCCCGCTCCCGACATCTACAATGAGCAGTTCTTC.